Detailed here is one T cell receptor (beta chain). Its antigen remains unidentified. These data belong to a study of blood T cells in healthy people across ages. Study-wide points: Naive CD4+ cell counts and diversity both ran higher in long-lived than in aged donors.

Per germline, CDR1 MNHEY and CDR2 SVGAGI. V lost 5 bases, J lost 0 bases, and 8 bases lay in between. This CDR3 spans 14 amino acids. A J-beta primer mix and a sample-barcoded 5' primer were used in a second PCR of roughly 6 to 11 cycles. Via MiXCR, TCRdb re-called the 5' RACE reads, giving one row per CDR3 protein. The table shows about 810,000 distinct CDR3 sequences, with 36% occurring only once. The sample taken for sequencing was blood. The receptor's source is a man aged 18-30 years in good health. The chain carries TRBV6-5 and TRBJ1-3; unclear D gene. CDR3 DNA sequence: TGTGCCAGCAGTGAGACATACTCTGGAAACACCATATATTTT. This encodes CASSETYSGNTIYF.